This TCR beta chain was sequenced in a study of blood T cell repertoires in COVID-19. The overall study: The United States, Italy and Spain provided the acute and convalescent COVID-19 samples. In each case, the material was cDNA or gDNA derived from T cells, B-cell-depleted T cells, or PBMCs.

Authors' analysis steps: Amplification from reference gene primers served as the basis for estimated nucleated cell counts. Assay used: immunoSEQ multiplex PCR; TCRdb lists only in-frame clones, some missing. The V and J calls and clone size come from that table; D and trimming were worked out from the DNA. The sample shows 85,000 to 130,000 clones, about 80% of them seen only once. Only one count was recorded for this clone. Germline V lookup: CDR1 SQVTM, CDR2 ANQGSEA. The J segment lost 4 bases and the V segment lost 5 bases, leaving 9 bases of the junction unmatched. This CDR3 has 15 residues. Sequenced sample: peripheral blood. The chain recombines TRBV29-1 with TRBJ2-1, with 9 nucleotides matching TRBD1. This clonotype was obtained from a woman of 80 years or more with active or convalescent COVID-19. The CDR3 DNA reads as TGCAGCGTTTACGGACAGGGGAAAAATTACAATGAGCAGTTCTTC. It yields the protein CSVYGQGKNYNEQFF.